This entry describes one T cell receptor (beta chain). The CDR3 sequence is 16 residues long. J gave up 7 bases and V 2 bases, and 10 bases lay outside the gene matches. Germline CDR1 SGHNT, CDR2 YENEEA. This record comes from a study of blood T cell repertoires in COVID-19. On the study more broadly: The United States, Italy and Spain supplied acute and convalescent COVID-19 samples.

Authors' processing steps: Researchers report that nucleated cell counts were estimated from reference gene primer amplification. Libraries were prepared by immunoSEQ multiplex PCR; TCRdb keeps only in-frame clonotypes and omits some of them. V and J calls and clone size are those listed in that table; D and trimming were worked out from the DNA. The data show tens of thousands of clones, about 86% seen once. What was sequenced was peripheral blood. V and J are TRBV11-3 and TRBJ1-2; 10 bases are a match to TRBD1. The sequence was collected from a man aged 45 to 65 with acute or convalescent COVID-19. CDR3 loop: CASSLPSDRGLSGYTF. Here the CDR3 DNA reads TGTGCCAGCAGCTTACCCTCGGACAGGGGGTTATCTGGCTACACCTTC.